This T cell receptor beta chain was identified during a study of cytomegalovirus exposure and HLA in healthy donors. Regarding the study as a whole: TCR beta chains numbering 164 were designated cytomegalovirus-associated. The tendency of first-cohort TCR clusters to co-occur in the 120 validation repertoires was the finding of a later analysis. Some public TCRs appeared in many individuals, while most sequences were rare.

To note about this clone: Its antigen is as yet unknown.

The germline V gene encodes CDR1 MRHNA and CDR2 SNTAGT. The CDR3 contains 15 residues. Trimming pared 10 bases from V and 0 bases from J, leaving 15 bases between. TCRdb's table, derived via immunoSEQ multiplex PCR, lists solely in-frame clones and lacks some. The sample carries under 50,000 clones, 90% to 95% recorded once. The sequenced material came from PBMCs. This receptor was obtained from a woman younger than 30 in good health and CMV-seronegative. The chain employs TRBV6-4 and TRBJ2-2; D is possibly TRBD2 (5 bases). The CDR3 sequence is CATHPFGANTGELFF. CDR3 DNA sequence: TGTGCCACCCACCCCTTCGGGGCGAACACCGGGGAGCTGTTTTTT.